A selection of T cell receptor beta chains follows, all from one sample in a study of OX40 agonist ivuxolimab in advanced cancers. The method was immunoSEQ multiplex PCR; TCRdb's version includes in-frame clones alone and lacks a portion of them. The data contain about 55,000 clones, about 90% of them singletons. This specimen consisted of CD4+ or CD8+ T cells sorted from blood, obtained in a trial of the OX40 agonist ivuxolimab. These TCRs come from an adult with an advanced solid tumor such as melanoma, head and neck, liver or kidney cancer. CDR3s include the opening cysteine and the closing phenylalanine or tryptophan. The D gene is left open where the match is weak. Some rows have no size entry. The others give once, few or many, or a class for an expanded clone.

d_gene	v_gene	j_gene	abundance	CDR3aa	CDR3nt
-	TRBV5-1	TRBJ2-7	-	CASSFLGSYEQYF	TGCGCCAGCAGCTTCTTGGGGTCCTACGAGCAGTACTTC
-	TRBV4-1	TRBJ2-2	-	CASSHDTLTMDGELFF	TGCGCCAGCAGCCACGACACCCTAACTATGGACGGGGAGCTGTTTTTT
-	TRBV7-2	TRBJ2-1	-	CASSEWRNPYNEQFF	TGTGCCAGCAGCGAGTGGCGGAACCCATACAATGAGCAGTTCTTC
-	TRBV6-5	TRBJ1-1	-	CASSWGTNTEAFF	TGTGCCAGCAGCTGGGGGACGAACACTGAAGCTTTCTTT
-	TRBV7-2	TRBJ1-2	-	CASSLSPGGYTF	TGTGCCAGCAGCTTAAGCCCCGGGGGCTACACCTTC
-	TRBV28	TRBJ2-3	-	CASSSGVVGVRTDTQYF	TGTGCCAGCAGTTCCGGGGTCGTAGGGGTCCGCACAGATACGCAGTATTTT
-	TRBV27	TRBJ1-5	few	CASSLRSSNQPQHF	TGTGCCAGCAGTTTAAGGAGTAGCAATCAGCCCCAGCATTTT
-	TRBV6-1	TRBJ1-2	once	CATLEIVYGYTF	TGTGCCACCCTGGAGATTGTCTATGGCTACACCTTC
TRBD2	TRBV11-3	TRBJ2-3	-	CASSHGRGGRRDTQYF	TGTGCCAGCAGCCACGGCCGGGGGGGCCGGAGAGATACGCAGTATTTT
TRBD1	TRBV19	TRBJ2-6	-	CASTPDRAGANVLTF	TGTGCCAGTACCCCGGACAGGGCCGGGGCCAACGTCCTGACTTTC
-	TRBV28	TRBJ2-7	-	CASSLEGAVVQATYEQYF	TGTGCCAGCAGTTTAGAAGGGGCGGTAGTCCAAGCCACCTACGAGCAGTACTTC
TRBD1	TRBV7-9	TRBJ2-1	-	CASSVGTGTGEQFF	TGTGCCAGCAGCGTAGGGACAGGGACCGGTGAGCAGTTCTTC
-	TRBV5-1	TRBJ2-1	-	CASSLGLGAYNEQFF	TGCGCCAGCAGCTTGGGACTGGGGGCCTACAATGAGCAGTTCTTC
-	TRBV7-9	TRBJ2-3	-	CASSLVQGRVDTQYF	TGTGCCAGCAGCTTAGTCCAGGGGCGCGTAGATACGCAGTATTTT
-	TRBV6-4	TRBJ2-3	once	CASSPGATDTQYF	TGTGCCAGCAGCCCGGGGGCCACAGATACGCAGTATTTT
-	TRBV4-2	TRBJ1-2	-	CASSQDFFGLPETSGYGYTF	TGTGCCAGCAGCCAAGATTTTTTTGGTCTCCCCGAGACATCTGGGTATGGCTACACCTTC
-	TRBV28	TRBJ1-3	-	CASTQSRGSGNTIYF	TGTGCCAGCACCCAGAGCAGGGGTTCTGGAAACACCATATATTTT
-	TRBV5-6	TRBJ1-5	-	CASSFFHQPQHF	TGTGCCAGCAGCTTCTTTCATCAGCCCCAGCATTTT
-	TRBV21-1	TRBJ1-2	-	CAAFDREGYGYTF	TGTGCCGCTTTTGACAGGGAAGGTTATGGCTACACCTTC
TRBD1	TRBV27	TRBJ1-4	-	CASSLDRGDPGGLFF	TGTGCCAGCAGTCTCGACAGGGGGGATCCTGGGGGACTGTTTTTT
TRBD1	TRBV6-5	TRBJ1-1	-	CASSYFQQGAEEAFF	TGTGCCAGCAGTTACTTTCAACAGGGGGCAGAAGAAGCTTTCTTT
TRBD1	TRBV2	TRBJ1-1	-	CASSRTGSWNTEAFF	TGTGCCAGCAGCCGGACAGGTTCGTGGAACACTGAAGCTTTCTTT
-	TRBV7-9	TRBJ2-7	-	CASSLEGGPLFSYEQYF	TGTGCCAGCAGCTTAGAAGGGGGGCCCCTTTTCTCCTACGAGCAGTACTTC
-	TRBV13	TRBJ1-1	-	CASSLGGEGNTEAFF	TGTGCCAGCAGCTTAGGAGGGGAAGGGAACACTGAAGCTTTCTTT
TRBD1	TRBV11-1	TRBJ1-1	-	CASLSGTGVTEAFF	TGTGCCAGCCTCTCCGGGACAGGGGTGACTGAAGCTTTCTTT
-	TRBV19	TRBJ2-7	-	CASSSGAGWGEQYF	TGTGCCAGTAGTTCAGGCGCCGGGTGGGGCGAGCAGTACTTC
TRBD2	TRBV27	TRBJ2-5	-	CASSPWGGKETQYF	TGTGCCAGCAGTCCCTGGGGGGGGAAAGAGACCCAGTACTTC
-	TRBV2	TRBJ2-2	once	CASSLQGGGTGELFF	TGTGCCAGCAGCCTCCAGGGAGGAGGGACCGGGGAGCTGTTTTTT
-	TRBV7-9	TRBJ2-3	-	CASSLFSEGDTQYF	TGTGCCAGCAGCTTATTCTCCGAGGGCGATACGCAGTATTTT
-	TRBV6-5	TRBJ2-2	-	CASSYSRGRYTGELFF	TGTGCCAGCAGTTACTCCAGGGGAAGGTACACCGGGGAGCTGTTTTTT
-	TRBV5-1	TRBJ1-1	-	CASSLAQLNTEAFF	TGCGCCAGCAGCTTGGCCCAGTTGAACACTGAAGCTTTCTTT
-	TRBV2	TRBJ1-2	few	CASMENGNYGYTF	TGTGCCAGTATGGAGAACGGGAACTATGGCTACACCTTC
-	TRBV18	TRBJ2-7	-	CASSRRVGRKGTYEQYF	TGTGCCAGCTCACGACGAGTTGGTCGTAAGGGTACCTACGAGCAGTACTTC
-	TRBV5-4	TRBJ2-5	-	CASSSGATWVQETQYF	TGTGCCAGCAGCTCCGGGGCTACTTGGGTCCAAGAGACCCAGTACTTC
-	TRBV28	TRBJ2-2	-	CASSFYTGELFF	TGTGCCAGCAGTTTTTATACCGGGGAGCTGTTTTTT
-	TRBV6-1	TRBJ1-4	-	CASRPPGDLNEKLFF	TGTGCCAGCAGGCCCCCAGGGGACCTTAATGAAAAACTGTTTTTT
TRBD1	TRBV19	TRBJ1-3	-	CASTPGTGGDSGNTIYF	TGTGCCAGTACCCCAGGGACAGGTGGGGACTCTGGAAACACCATATATTTT
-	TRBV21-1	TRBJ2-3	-	CASSMSSGGAPDTQYF	TGTGCCAGCAGCATGTCTAGTGGGGGGGCCCCAGATACGCAGTATTTT
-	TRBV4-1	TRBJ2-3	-	CASSQEGVSTDTQYF	TGCGCCAGCAGCCAAGAGGGGGTTAGTACAGATACGCAGTATTTT
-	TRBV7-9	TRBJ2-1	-	CASSLAYEGRDEQFF	TGTGCCAGCAGCTTAGCGTATGAGGGCCGCGATGAGCAGTTCTTC
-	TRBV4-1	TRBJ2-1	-	CASSQQPGLVFF	TGCGCCAGCAGCCAACAACCGGGACTGGTGTTCTTC
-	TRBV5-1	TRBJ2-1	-	CASSVGTGLYNEQFF	TGCGCCAGCAGCGTCGGAACAGGACTCTACAATGAGCAGTTCTTC
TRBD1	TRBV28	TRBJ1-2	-	CASSPTGGPLYGYTF	TGTGCCAGCAGTCCAACAGGGGGCCCCCTCTATGGCTACACCTTC
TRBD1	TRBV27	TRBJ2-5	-	CASSLTGDWQETQYF	TGTGCCAGCAGTCTAACAGGGGATTGGCAAGAGACCCAGTACTTC
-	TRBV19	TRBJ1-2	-	CASSISLFYGYTF	TGTGCCAGTAGTATTAGCCTTTTCTATGGCTACACCTTC